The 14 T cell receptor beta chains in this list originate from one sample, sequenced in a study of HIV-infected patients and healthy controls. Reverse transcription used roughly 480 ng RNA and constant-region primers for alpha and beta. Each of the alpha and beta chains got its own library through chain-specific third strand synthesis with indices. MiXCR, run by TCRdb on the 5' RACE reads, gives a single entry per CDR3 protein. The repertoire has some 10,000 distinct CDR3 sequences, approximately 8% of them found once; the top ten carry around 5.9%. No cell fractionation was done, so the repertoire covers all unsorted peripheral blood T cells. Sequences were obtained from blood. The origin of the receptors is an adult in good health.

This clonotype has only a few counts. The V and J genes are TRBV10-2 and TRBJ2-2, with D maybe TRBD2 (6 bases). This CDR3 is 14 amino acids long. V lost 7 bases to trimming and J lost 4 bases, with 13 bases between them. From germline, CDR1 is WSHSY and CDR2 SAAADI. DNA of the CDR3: TGCGCCAGCATCCGGGAGTCGGGCACCGGGGAGCTGTTTTTT. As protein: CASIRESGTGELFF.

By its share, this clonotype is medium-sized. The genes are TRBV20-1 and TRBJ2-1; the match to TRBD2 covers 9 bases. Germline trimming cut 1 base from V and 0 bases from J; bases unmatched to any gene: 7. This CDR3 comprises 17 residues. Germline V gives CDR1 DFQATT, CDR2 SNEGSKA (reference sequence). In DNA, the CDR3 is TGCAGTGCTAGAGGGCCAGCGGGAGGACCCTCCTACAATGAGCAGTTCTTC. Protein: CSARGPAGGPSYNEQFF.

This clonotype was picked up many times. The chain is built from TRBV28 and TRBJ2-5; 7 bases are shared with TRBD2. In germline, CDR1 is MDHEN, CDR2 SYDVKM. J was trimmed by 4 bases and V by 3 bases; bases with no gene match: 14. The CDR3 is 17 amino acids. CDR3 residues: CASSFPPGGGGRETQYF. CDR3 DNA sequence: TGTGCCAGCAGTTTCCCCCCTGGCGGGGGAGGAAGAGAGACCCAGTACTTC.

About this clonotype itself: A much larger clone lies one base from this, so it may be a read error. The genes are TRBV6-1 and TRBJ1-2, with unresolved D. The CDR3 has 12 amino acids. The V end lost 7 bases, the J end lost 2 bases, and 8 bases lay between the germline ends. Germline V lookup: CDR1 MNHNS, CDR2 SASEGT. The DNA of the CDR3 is TGTGCCAGCAATTCCGGGAACTATGGCTACACCTTC. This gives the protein CASNSGNYGYTF.

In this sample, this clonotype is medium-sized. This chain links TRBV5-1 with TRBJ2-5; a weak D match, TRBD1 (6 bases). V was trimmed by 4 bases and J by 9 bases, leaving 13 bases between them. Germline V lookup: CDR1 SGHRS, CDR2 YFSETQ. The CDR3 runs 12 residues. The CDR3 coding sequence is TGCGCCAGCAGCGTAAACAGGGCCCCCCAGTACTTC. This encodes CASSVNRAPQYF.

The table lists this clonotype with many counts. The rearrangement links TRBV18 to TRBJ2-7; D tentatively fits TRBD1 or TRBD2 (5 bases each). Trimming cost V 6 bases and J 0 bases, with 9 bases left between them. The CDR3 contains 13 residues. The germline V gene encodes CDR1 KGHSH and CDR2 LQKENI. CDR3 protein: CASSFGTSYEQYF. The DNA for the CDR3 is TGTGCCAGCTCGTTCGGGACCTCCTACGAGCAGTACTTC.

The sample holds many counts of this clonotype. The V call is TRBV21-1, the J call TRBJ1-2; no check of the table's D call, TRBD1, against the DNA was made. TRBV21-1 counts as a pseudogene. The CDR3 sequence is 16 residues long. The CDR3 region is CASSKGVVGTAYGYTF. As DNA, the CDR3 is TGTGCCAGCAGCAAAGGAGTGGTTGGGACAGCTTATGGCTACACCTTC.

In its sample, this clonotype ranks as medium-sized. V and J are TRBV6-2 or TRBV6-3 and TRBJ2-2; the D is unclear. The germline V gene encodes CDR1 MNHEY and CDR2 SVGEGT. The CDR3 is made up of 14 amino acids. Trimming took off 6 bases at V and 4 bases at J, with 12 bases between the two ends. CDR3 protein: CASSPGWGTGELFF. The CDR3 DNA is TGTGCCAGCAGCCCTGGTTGGGGCACCGGGGAGCTGTTTTTT.

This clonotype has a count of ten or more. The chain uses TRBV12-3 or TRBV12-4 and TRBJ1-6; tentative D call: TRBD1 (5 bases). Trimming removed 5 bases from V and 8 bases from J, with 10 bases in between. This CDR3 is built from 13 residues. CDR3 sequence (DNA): TGTGCCAGCAGTCATGACAGAGATTCACCCCTCCACTTT. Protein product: CASSHDRDSPLHF.

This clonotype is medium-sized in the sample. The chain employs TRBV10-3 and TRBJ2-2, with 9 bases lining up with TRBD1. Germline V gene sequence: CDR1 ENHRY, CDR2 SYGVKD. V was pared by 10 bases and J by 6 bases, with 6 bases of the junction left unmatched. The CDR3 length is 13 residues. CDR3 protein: CATGDREAGELFF. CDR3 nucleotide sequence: TGTGCCACCGGGGACAGGGAAGCCGGGGAGCTGTTTTTT.

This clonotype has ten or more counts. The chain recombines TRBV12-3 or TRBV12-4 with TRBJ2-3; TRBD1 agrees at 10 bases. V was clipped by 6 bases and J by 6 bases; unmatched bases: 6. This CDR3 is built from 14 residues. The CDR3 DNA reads TGTGCCAGCAGCCGGGACAGGGGCGTGGATACGCAGTATTTT. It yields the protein CASSRDRGVDTQYF.

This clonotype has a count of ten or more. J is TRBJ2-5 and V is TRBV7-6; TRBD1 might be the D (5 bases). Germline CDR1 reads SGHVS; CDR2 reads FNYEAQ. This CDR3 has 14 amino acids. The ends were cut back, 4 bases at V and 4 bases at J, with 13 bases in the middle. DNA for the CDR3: TGTGCCAGCAGCTCAAACAGGCTCGGAGAGACCCAGTACTTC. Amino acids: CASSSNRLGETQYF.

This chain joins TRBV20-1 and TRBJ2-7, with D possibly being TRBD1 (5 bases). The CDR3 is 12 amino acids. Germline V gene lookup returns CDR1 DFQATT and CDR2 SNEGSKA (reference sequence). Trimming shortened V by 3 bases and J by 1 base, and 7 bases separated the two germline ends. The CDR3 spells CSARGHSYEQYF. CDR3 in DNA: TGCAGTGCTAGGGGGCATTCCTACGAGCAGTACTTC.

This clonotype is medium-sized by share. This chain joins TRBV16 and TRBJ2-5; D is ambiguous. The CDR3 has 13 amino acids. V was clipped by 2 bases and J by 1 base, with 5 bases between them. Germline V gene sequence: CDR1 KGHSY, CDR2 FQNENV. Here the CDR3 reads CASSQVAQETQYF. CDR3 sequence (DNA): TGTGCCAGCAGCCAAGTTGCCCAAGAGACCCAGTACTTC.